These 3 T cell receptor beta chains came from one sample sequenced in a study of OX40 agonist ivuxolimab in advanced cancers. Some clones are missing from TCRdb's copy, which holds only in-frame ones; the method was immunoSEQ multiplex PCR. The sample includes about 36,000 clones, around 77% of them seen just once. The sequences come from CD4+ or CD8+ T cells sorted from blood, collected in a trial of the OX40 agonist ivuxolimab. These receptor sequences come from an adult with an advanced solid tumor such as melanoma, head and neck, liver or kidney cancer.

The chain is built from TRBV4-3 and TRBJ2-3; D ambiguous. CDR3 length: 16 residues. Germline loops: CDR1 LGHNA, CDR2 YSLEER. Trimming took off 0 bases at V and 0 bases at J, with 10 bases between the two ends. For the CDR3, the DNA is TGCGCCAGCAGCCAAGATGGTCTAGACAGCACAGATACGCAGTATTTT. Its protein is CASSQDGLDSTDTQYF.

The chain employs TRBV11-2 and TRBJ2-1; D is uncertain. This CDR3 has 12 residues. Trimming took off 4 bases at V and 5 bases at J, with 6 bases between the two ends. The V gene's germline CDR1 is SGHAT and CDR2 FQNNGV. CDR3: CASSSVNNEQFF. The DNA for the CDR3 is TGTGCCAGCAGCTCAGTAAACAATGAGCAGTTCTTC.

This clone has a handful of counts. The rearrangement joins TRBV12-5 to TRBJ1-2, with D possibly TRBD1 on 5 matching bases. CDR3 length equals 12 residues. The V and J ends lost 7 bases and 2 bases respectively, with 8 bases between them. Germline V gene lookup returns CDR1 LGHNT and CDR2 FRNRAP. Here the CDR3 reads CASATGNYGYTF. As DNA, the CDR3 is TGTGCTAGTGCCACAGGAAACTATGGCTACACCTTC. The variable domain in full, with the rest retrieved from reference TRBV12-5 and TRBJ1-2, is DARVTQTPRHKVTEMGQEVTMRCQPILGHNTVFWYRQTMMQGLELLAYFRNRAPLDDSGMPKDRFSAEMPDATLATLKIQPSEPRDSAVYFCASATGNYGYTFGSGTRLTVV.